The 18 T cell receptor beta chains below were found in one sample sequenced in a study of cytotoxic CD8 clonotypes in ibrutinib-treated CLL. The data were produced by immunoSEQ multiplex PCR, yet TCRdb's version contains in-frame clones alone and is incomplete. The sample records about 15,000 clones, about 60% being singletons. The source was PBMCs, collected before ibrutinib treatment. These receptors were collected from a human donor with chronic lymphocytic leukemia.

CDR3 nucleotides: TGTGCCAGCAGTTCCCGACAAGTCTATGGCTACACCTTC. Its protein is CASSSRQVYGYTF. The V and J genes are TRBV28 and TRBJ1-2, with unresolved D. Between the trimmed V and J ends, which lost 4 bases and 4 bases, there was a span of 10 bases. CDR1 and CDR2 from the germline V gene are MDHEN and SYDVKM. The CDR3 is made up of 13 amino acids.

V and J are TRBV5-6 and TRBJ1-1, with 7 nucleotides matching TRBD1. The CDR3 totals 16 residues. Germline V gene lookup returns CDR1 SGHDT and CDR2 YYEEEE. The V gene end was trimmed by 4 bases and the J gene end by 3 bases; junction bases not matched to a gene: 12. CDR3 bases: TGTGCCAGCAGCGCCTCCGGGACAGCTTTAGACACTGAAGCTTTCTTT. Translation gives CASSASGTALDTEAFF.

Concerning this clone itself: This sample includes further DNA sequences coding for the same CDR3. V gene TRBV5-1 combines with J gene TRBJ1-1; perhaps TRBD1 as D (6 bases). The length of the CDR3 is 13 residues. V lost 1 base to trimming and J lost 7 bases, with 11 bases between them. Per germline, CDR1 SGHRS and CDR2 YFSETQ. CDR3 loop: CASSLKGGLEAFF. The CDR3 DNA reads as TGCGCCAGCAGCTTGAAGGGGGGTCTTGAAGCTTTCTTT.

This chain uses TRBV18 with TRBJ2-2, with unresolved D. CDR1 KGHSH and CDR2 LQKENI come from the germline V gene. The V gene lost 4 bases and the J gene lost 6 bases, with 12 bases spanning the gap. The CDR3 runs 14 residues. Here the CDR3 reads CASSRTRGPGELFF. CDR3 DNA: TGTGCCAGCTCACGGACCAGAGGTCCCGGGGAGCTGTTTTTT.

V gene TRBV5-6 combines with J gene TRBJ2-3; 9 bases agree with TRBD2. Germline trimming cut 1 base from V and 2 bases from J; bases unmatched to any gene: 5. In germline, CDR1 is SGHDT, CDR2 YYEEEE. There are 16 residues in the CDR3. The CDR3 sequence is CASSLWASGITDTQYF. DNA of the CDR3: TGTGCCAGCAGCTTGTGGGCTAGCGGGATCACAGATACGCAGTATTTT.

CDR3 bases: TGTGCCAGCAGTTACTCGGGCGGGTGGGGGTCCTACGAGCAGTACTTC. Protein: CASSYSGGWGSYEQYF. V usage is TRBV28 and J usage is TRBJ2-7, with D possibly called TRBD1 or TRBD2 (5 bases each). The CDR3 totals 16 residues. Trimming pared 4 bases from V and 1 base from J, leaving 17 bases between. Germline values: CDR1 MDHEN, CDR2 SYDVKM.

This rearrangement joins TRBV7-2 to TRBJ1-1; D not resolved. Trimming pared 0 bases from V and 1 base from J, leaving 6 bases between. The length of the CDR3 is 14 residues. Germline V gives CDR1 SGHTA, CDR2 FQGNSA. The CDR3 region is CASSLAGQNTEAFF. DNA for the CDR3: TGTGCCAGCAGCTTAGCCGGGCAGAACACTGAAGCTTTCTTT.

The gene calls are TRBV2 and TRBJ2-1; 13 bases agree with TRBD2. CDR3 length: 19 residues. The germline gives CDR1 SNHLY, CDR2 FYNNEI. V shed 6 bases and J 8 bases; nucleotides not matched to a gene: 19. The CDR3 here is CASSPLPINRLAGGYEQFF. The CDR3, as DNA: TGTGCCAGCAGCCCTTTACCCATCAATAGACTAGCGGGAGGATATGAGCAGTTCTTC.

This chain links TRBV19 with TRBJ2-6; D not resolved. Looked up from germline, CDR1 is LNHDA and CDR2 is SQIVND (reference sequence). This CDR3 region has 13 residues. Deletions cut 8 bases from V and 2 bases from J, with 7 bases between. CDR3 amino acids: CASQVTGANVLTF. The CDR3 nucleotides read TGTGCCAGTCAGGTGACTGGGGCCAACGTCCTGACTTTC.

The chain uses TRBV5-1 and TRBJ2-1; TRBD2 aligns across 14 bases. The V gene end was trimmed by 0 bases and the J gene end by 7 bases; junction bases not matched to a gene: 0. The CDR3 runs to 15 residues. Germline V gene sequence: CDR1 SGHRS, CDR2 YFSETQ. CDR3 residues: CASSLGTSGRNEQFF. In DNA form, the CDR3 reads TGCGCCAGCAGCTTGGGGACTAGCGGGAGGAATGAGCAGTTCTTC.

V usage is TRBV9 and J usage is TRBJ2-1, with a weak D call TRBD1 (5 bases). CDR1 and CDR2 (germline): SGDLS, YYNGEE. With 0 bases removed from V and 4 bases from J, the gap between germline ends came to 14 bases. The CDR3 totals 16 residues. The DNA for the CDR3 is TGTGCCAGCAGCGTAGGGTTAGGGGTGGTTTACAATGAGCAGTTCTTC. Translation: CASSVGLGVVYNEQFF.

This clone was recorded a few times. The CDR3 DNA follows: TGTGCCAGCAGCAACTCCGGGACAATTAAAAACATTCAGTACTTC. It yields the protein CASSNSGTIKNIQYF. The chain links TRBV7-9 to TRBJ2-4; tentative D call: TRBD1 (6 bases). The CDR3 has 15 residues. V shed 5 bases and J shed 4 bases, with 15 bases lying between them. Germline-derived CDR1 and CDR2 are SEHNR and FQNEAQ (reference sequence).

The CDR3 spells CASSYKWRLWYSGNTIYF. The CDR3 region has the DNA TGTGCCAGCAGTTACAAGTGGCGCCTCTGGTACTCTGGAAACACCATATATTTT. The chain recombines TRBV6-7 with TRBJ1-3; D unresolved. TRBV6-7 falls under the ORF class, with uncertain function. The CDR3 extends over 18 amino acids. Between the trimmed V and J ends, which lost 2 bases and 0 bases, there was a span of 17 bases.

The V call is TRBV5-4, the J call TRBJ2-2; 14 bases agree with TRBD2. The CDR3 contains 17 residues. CDR1 is SGHNT, CDR2 YYREEE, per germline (reference sequence). The trim removed 4 bases at V and 4 bases at J, leaving 6 bases unmatched. In DNA, the CDR3 is TGTGCCAGCAGCAAACCGGGACTAGCGGGAGCCACCGGGGAGCTGTTTTTT. The encoded protein is CASSKPGLAGATGELFF.

CDR3 in amino acids: CASSPRPGTDTQYF. The CDR3 DNA reads as TGTGCCAGCAGCCCCCGCCCGGGGACAGATACGCAGTATTTT. J is TRBJ2-3 and V is TRBV7-9, with a weak D call TRBD2 (5 bases). The ends were cut back, 5 bases at V and 3 bases at J, with 12 bases in the middle. Per the germline V gene, CDR1 is SEHNR and CDR2 is FQNEAQ (reference sequence). This CDR3 contains 14 residues.

Of note for this clone: At one boundary the junction diverges from the germline segment, which might be a read error. The chain has TRBV4-1 and TRBJ1-2; D remains unclear. There are 11 residues in the CDR3. Germline CDR1 is MGHRA and CDR2 is YSYEKL. CDR3 residues: CATLGFYGYTF. The CDR3 DNA reads TGTGCCACCTTGGGCTTCTATGGCTACACCTTC.

The rearrangement uses TRBV7-2 and TRBJ2-4; TRBD2 matches at 7 bases. This CDR3 has 11 residues. CDR1 is SGHTA and CDR2 is FQGNSA in the germline V gene. J was trimmed by 11 bases and V by 3 bases; bases with no gene match: 1. CDR3 loop: CASSLAGVQYF. The CDR3 DNA reads TGTGCCAGCAGCTTGGCGGGAGTTCAGTACTTC.

This clone was picked up a small number of times. The chain carries TRBV6-1 and TRBJ1-5; D remains ambiguous. V lost 7 bases to trimming and J lost 9 bases, with 16 bases between them. This CDR3 is 13 amino acids long. Germline V gene data show CDR1 as MNHNS and CDR2 as SASEGT. For the CDR3, the DNA is TGTGCCAGCACCCAAAGGCCCTGGGGGCCCCAGCATTTT. Translating it yields CASTQRPWGPQHF.